Below, 8 T cell receptor beta chains from the same sample are listed, as sequenced in a study of shared clonotypes between healthy human individuals. Naivety among CD8 cells was defined by CD45RO negativity and positive CCR7 selection, thereby excluding terminally differentiated effector memory CD45RA+ cells. Repertoires were generated with immunoSEQ multiplex PCR, while TCRdb's copy carries only in-frame clones and drops some. The profile shows nearly 600,000 clones, about 95% of them singletons. Material: naive CD8+ T cells sorted from blood. The receptors were gathered from a woman aged 25-40 years in good health.

The J gene is TRBJ2-3, the V gene TRBV19, with D unclear. The V end lost 0 bases, the J end lost 2 bases, and 12 bases lay between the germline ends. Germline CDR1 is LNHDA and CDR2 is SQIVND (reference sequence). This CDR3 has 16 residues. Written as DNA, the CDR3 is TGTGCCAGTAGTATAGATCTTCACGTACCCACAGATACGCAGTATTTT. It yields the protein CASSIDLHVPTDTQYF.

The chain carries TRBV14 and TRBJ2-7, with D perhaps TRBD2 (6 bases). CDR3 length equals 13 residues. Germline CDR1 is SGHDN and CDR2 is FVKESK. The V and J ends lost 4 bases and 6 bases respectively, with 13 bases between them. The CDR3: CASSPSPGGEQYF. The CDR3 DNA reads TGTGCCAGCAGCCCATCACCCGGGGGCGAGCAGTACTTC.

The CDR3 region is CASSLGSRTADGYTF. CDR3 DNA: TGTGCCAGCAGCCTAGGCTCCAGGACCGCTGATGGCTACACCTTC. This sequence joins TRBV7-3 and TRBJ1-2; D gene ambiguous. V was trimmed by 5 bases and J by 6 bases, leaving 19 bases between them. This CDR3 region has 15 residues. The germline V gene encodes CDR1 SGHTA and CDR2 FQGTGA.

Concerning this clone: Other DNA sequences in this sample translate to the same CDR3. The CDR3 DNA is TGTGCCAGCAGCCCAGGATCTGGAAACACCATATATTTT. It yields the protein CASSPGSGNTIYF. V is TRBV5-6 and J is TRBJ1-3; D unresolved. V was trimmed by 4 bases and J by 1 base, leaving 6 bases between them. Germline V gene data show CDR1 as SGHDT and CDR2 as YYEEEE. CDR3 length: 13 amino acids.

J is TRBJ2-2 and V is TRBV9, with 7 bases fitting TRBD1. This CDR3 is built from 15 residues. After removal of 0 bases from V and 3 bases from J, the junction contained 2 bases not matched to a gene. CDR1 is SGDLS and CDR2 is YYNGEE in the germline V gene. The CDR3 nucleotides read TGTGCCAGCAGCGTAGATACAGGGGACACCGGGGAGCTGTTTTTT. Translation gives CASSVDTGDTGELFF.

V is TRBV7-8 and J is TRBJ2-2; either TRBD1 or TRBD2 may supply D (5 bases each). Germline V CDR1 and CDR2: SGHVS, FQNEAQ. The CDR3 has 14 residues. V was pared by 5 bases and J by 5 bases, with 12 bases between. CDR3 sequence reads: CASSGDGETGELFF. The CDR3 nucleotides are TGTGCCAGCAGCGGGGACGGGGAAACCGGGGAGCTGTTTTTT.

The V call is TRBV11-2, the J call TRBJ2-3; TRBD1 matches at 9 bases. The CDR3 spans 17 residues. CDR1 is SGHAT and CDR2 is FQNNGV in the germline V gene. The J segment lost 2 bases and the V segment lost 5 bases, leaving 11 bases of the junction unmatched. CDR3: CASSPEMGQGFTDTQYF. The CDR3, as DNA: TGTGCCAGCAGCCCAGAAATGGGACAGGGATTCACAGATACGCAGTATTTT.

The chain couples TRBV28 to TRBJ2-7; D possibly corresponds to TRBD2 (6 bases). The germline V gene encodes CDR1 MDHEN and CDR2 SYDVKM. CDR3 length: 13 amino acids. V lost 6 bases, J lost 2 bases, and 11 bases lay in between. The CDR3 sequence is CASRSGTPYEQYF. CDR3 DNA: TGTGCCAGCAGGTCCGGGACTCCCTACGAGCAGTACTTC.